A selection of T cell receptor beta chains follows, all from one sample in a study of T cells in Graves' hyperthyroidism and ophthalmopathy. TCRdb re-called the multiplex PCR reads through MiXCR, storing one row per CDR3 protein. Counted here are approximately 720,000 distinct CDR3 sequences, around a sixth occurring once; the ten biggest clones make up roughly a sixth. The sequenced sample was blood. The receptors were gathered from a woman aged 45-59 years with Graves' hyperthyroidism that later progressed to Graves' ophthalmopathy. CDR3s include the opening cysteine and the closing phenylalanine or tryptophan. Fields, in order: CDR3 protein, CDR3 DNA, V gene, D gene, clone size, J gene. The D gene is left open where the match is weak. The size field is filled for only some rows; it gives once, few, many or a size class.

CDR3 protein: CASSLGAGQINQPQHF; CDR3 DNA: TGTGCCAGCAGTTTGGGTGCAGGACAGATCAATCAGCCCCAGCATTTT; V gene: TRBV12-3/TRBV12-4; D gene: .; clone size: many; J gene: TRBJ1-5
CDR3 protein: CATSDLTSGGYEQFF; CDR3 DNA: TGTGCCACCAGTGATTTAACTAGCGGGGGGTATGAGCAGTTCTTC; V gene: TRBV24-1; D gene: TRBD2; clone size: .; J gene: TRBJ2-1
CDR3 protein: CASSNGTAGPQRYEQYF; CDR3 DNA: TGCGCCAGCAGCAACGGGACGGCCGGGCCTCAACGCTACGAGCAGTACTTC; V gene: TRBV5-1; D gene: .; clone size: many; J gene: TRBJ2-7
CDR3 protein: CASSKRDSSYEQYF; CDR3 DNA: TGTGCCAGCTCAAAAAGGGACAGCTCCTACGAGCAGTACTTC; V gene: TRBV18; D gene: TRBD1; clone size: .; J gene: TRBJ2-7
CDR3 protein: CASSYEPSTDTQYF; CDR3 DNA: TGTGCCAGCAGTTACGAGCCTAGCACAGATACGCAGTATTTT; V gene: TRBV6-9; D gene: .; clone size: .; J gene: TRBJ2-3
CDR3 protein: CASSLIGTVNTEAFF; CDR3 DNA: TGCGCCAGCAGCCTGATAGGGACAGTGAACACTGAAGCTTTCTTT; V gene: TRBV5-1; D gene: TRBD1; clone size: many; J gene: TRBJ1-1
CDR3 protein: CASSPMGAGNNEQFF; CDR3 DNA: TGTGCCAGCTCACCAATGGGGGCGGGCAACAATGAGCAGTTCTTC; V gene: TRBV18; D gene: .; clone size: .; J gene: TRBJ2-1
CDR3 protein: CASGLGTARTEAFF; CDR3 DNA: TGTGCTAGTGGTTTGGGGACAGCGCGGACTGAAGCTTTCTTT; V gene: TRBV12-5; D gene: .; clone size: .; J gene: TRBJ1-1
CDR3 protein: CATSETGTGGDEQYF; CDR3 DNA: TGTGCCACCAGTGAGACCGGGACAGGGGGCGACGAGCAGTACTTC; V gene: TRBV24-1; D gene: TRBD1; clone size: few; J gene: TRBJ2-7
CDR3 protein: CASSLGAGGNEKLFF; CDR3 DNA: TGTGCCAGCAGTTTAGGGGCAGGCGGTAATGAAAAACTGTTTTTT; V gene: TRBV12-3/TRBV12-4; D gene: .; clone size: .; J gene: TRBJ1-4
CDR3 protein: CASSVFDPAMNTEAFF; CDR3 DNA: TGTGCCAGCAGCGTATTCGACCCAGCGATGAACACTGAAGCTTTCTTT; V gene: TRBV9; D gene: .; clone size: .; J gene: TRBJ1-1
CDR3 protein: CASSLQGKIYGYTF; CDR3 DNA: TGTGCCAGCAGTTTGCAGGGAAAAATTTATGGCTACACCTTC; V gene: TRBV28; D gene: .; clone size: few; J gene: TRBJ1-2
CDR3 protein: CSARDAPAQPQHF; CDR3 DNA: TGCAGTGCTAGAGATGCCCCGGCACAGCCCCAGCATTTT; V gene: TRBV20-1; D gene: .; clone size: few; J gene: TRBJ1-5
CDR3 protein: CASSLYLELGKNTEAFF; CDR3 DNA: TGCGCCAGCAGCTTATACCTTGAATTGGGGAAGAACACTGAAGCTTTCTTT; V gene: TRBV5-1; D gene: .; clone size: .; J gene: TRBJ1-1
CDR3 protein: CASSLARDGNTIYF; CDR3 DNA: TGTGCCAGCAGCTTGGCCAGGGATGGAAACACCATATATTTT; V gene: TRBV5-5; D gene: .; clone size: many; J gene: TRBJ1-3
CDR3 protein: CASSTDRGPGANVLTF; CDR3 DNA: TGCGCCAGCAGCACAGACAGGGGACCCGGGGCCAACGTCCTGACTTTC; V gene: TRBV5-1; D gene: TRBD1; clone size: few; J gene: TRBJ2-6
CDR3 protein: CATSRGWEKVHSGNTIYF; CDR3 DNA: TGTGCCACCAGCAGAGGTTGGGAGAAGGTTCACTCTGGAAACACCATATATTTT; V gene: TRBV15; D gene: .; clone size: .; J gene: TRBJ1-3
CDR3 protein: CASSLRVSGGGTQYF; CDR3 DNA: TGTGCCAGCAGCCTCCGGGTCTCGGGCGGGGGGACGCAGTATTTT; V gene: TRBV6-2/TRBV6-3; D gene: TRBD2; clone size: .; J gene: TRBJ2-3
CDR3 protein: CASSIAGQGTVSEETQYF; CDR3 DNA: TGTGCCAGTAGTATAGCTGGGCAGGGCACGGTGTCGGAGGAGACCCAGTACTTC; V gene: TRBV19; D gene: .; clone size: .; J gene: TRBJ2-5
CDR3 protein: CASSDHRDGDQPQHF; CDR3 DNA: TGTGCCAGCAGTGATCACCGGGACGGTGATCAGCCCCAGCATTTT; V gene: TRBV2; D gene: .; clone size: .; J gene: TRBJ1-5
CDR3 protein: CAWDFNGEAFF; CDR3 DNA: TGTGCCTGGGATTTCAACGGGGAAGCTTTCTTT; V gene: TRBV30; D gene: .; clone size: many; J gene: TRBJ1-1
CDR3 protein: CSARTPRPGGNYGYTF; CDR3 DNA: TGCAGTGCTAGAACCCCCCGCCCAGGGGGAAACTATGGCTACACCTTC; V gene: TRBV20-1; D gene: TRBD1; clone size: .; J gene: TRBJ1-2
CDR3 protein: CASSVATGAYEQFF; CDR3 DNA: TGTGCCAGCAGCGTAGCTACCGGGGCCTATGAGCAGTTCTTC; V gene: TRBV9; D gene: .; clone size: few; J gene: TRBJ2-1
CDR3 protein: CASAGNTGELFF; CDR3 DNA: TGTGCCAGCGCTGGGAACACCGGGGAGCTGTTTTTT; V gene: TRBV12-3/TRBV12-4; D gene: .; clone size: many; J gene: TRBJ2-2
CDR3 protein: CSALGGNTEAFF; CDR3 DNA: TGCAGTGCCTTAGGAGGGAACACTGAAGCTTTCTTT; V gene: TRBV20-1; D gene: .; clone size: few; J gene: TRBJ1-1
CDR3 protein: CASSLAGPANEQFF; CDR3 DNA: TGCGCCAGCAGCTTAGCGGGTCCGGCAAATGAGCAGTTCTTC; V gene: TRBV5-1; D gene: .; clone size: few; J gene: TRBJ2-1
CDR3 protein: CASSLRNTIYF; CDR3 DNA: TGTGCCAGCAGTTTGAGAAACACCATATATTTT; V gene: TRBV12-3/TRBV12-4; D gene: .; clone size: .; J gene: TRBJ1-3
CDR3 protein: CASSLKQGDTEAFF; CDR3 DNA: TGCGCCAGCAGCTTGAAGCAGGGAGACACTGAAGCTTTCTTT; V gene: TRBV5-1; D gene: .; clone size: few; J gene: TRBJ1-1
CDR3 protein: CASSSSWGANTEAFF; CDR3 DNA: TGTGCCAGCAGCTCATCTTGGGGGGCGAACACTGAAGCTTTCTTT; V gene: TRBV7-2; D gene: .; clone size: few; J gene: TRBJ1-1
CDR3 protein: CASSHGDSNNEQFF; CDR3 DNA: TGTGCCAGCAGCCACGGGGACAGTAACAATGAGCAGTTCTTC; V gene: TRBV4-2; D gene: TRBD1; clone size: .; J gene: TRBJ2-1
CDR3 protein: CASSVAVRGLVQEQFF; CDR3 DNA: TGTGCCAGCAGCGTAGCGGTCAGGGGGTTAGTACAAGAGCAGTTCTTC; V gene: TRBV9; D gene: TRBD1; clone size: .; J gene: TRBJ2-1
CDR3 protein: CASSQEAPGAGQPQHF; CDR3 DNA: TGTGCCAGCAGCCAAGAGGCTCCCGGGGCGGGGCAGCCCCAGCATTTT; V gene: TRBV3-1; D gene: .; clone size: many; J gene: TRBJ1-5
CDR3 protein: CASSFSGTKAFF; CDR3 DNA: TGTGCCAGCAGTTTTTCAGGGACGAAAGCTTTCTTT; V gene: TRBV12-3/TRBV12-4; D gene: .; clone size: many; J gene: TRBJ1-1
CDR3 protein: CASSVGLAPGYEQYF; CDR3 DNA: TGCGCCAGCAGCGTGGGACTAGCTCCTGGCTACGAGCAGTACTTC; V gene: TRBV5-1; D gene: TRBD2; clone size: .; J gene: TRBJ2-7
CDR3 protein: CASSLGFGSYVNEQFF; CDR3 DNA: TGTGCCAGCAGCTTAGGCTTTGGGAGCTATGTCAATGAGCAGTTCTTC; V gene: TRBV11-3; D gene: .; clone size: many; J gene: TRBJ2-1
CDR3 protein: CASSSKDRGLTEAFF; CDR3 DNA: TGTGCCAGCAGCTCCAAGGACAGGGGTCTAACTGAAGCTTTCTTT; V gene: TRBV13; D gene: TRBD1; clone size: .; J gene: TRBJ1-1
CDR3 protein: CASSFSGGTETQYF; CDR3 DNA: TGTGCCAGCAGCTTTTCAGGGGGCACGGAGACCCAGTACTTC; V gene: TRBV7-9; D gene: TRBD1; clone size: many; J gene: TRBJ2-5
CDR3 protein: CASSLSPGAGGNTIYF; CDR3 DNA: TGTGCCAGCAGCTTATCTCCGGGGGCAGGTGGAAACACCATATATTTT; V gene: TRBV11-2; D gene: .; clone size: .; J gene: TRBJ1-3
CDR3 protein: CSVTRGSWDKNTEAFF; CDR3 DNA: TGCAGTGTCACCCGGGGCTCCTGGGACAAGAACACTGAAGCTTTCTTT; V gene: TRBV20-1; D gene: .; clone size: .; J gene: TRBJ1-1
CDR3 protein: CASSLNTATNEKLFF; CDR3 DNA: TGCGCCAGCAGCCTAAATACAGCAACTAATGAAAAACTGTTTTTT; V gene: TRBV5-1; D gene: .; clone size: .; J gene: TRBJ1-4